This T cell receptor beta chain was sequenced for a study of identical twins listed by TCRdb under 2016. As for the study more broadly: The study deep-sequenced TCR alpha and beta repertoires from monozygotic twins, unrelated adults of various ages and cord blood to test whether fetal clonotypes persist. To rule out contamination, the twin experiments were replicated at different times with different library preparation protocols. The research as a whole found: Fewer insertions were carried by abundant cord blood beta clonotypes, a similar but weaker trend appeared in young adult naive repertoires, and no such trend appeared in memory repertoires. Because the same donors could not be followed over many years, the conclusions depended on cross-sectional statistical analysis. Zero-insertion analyses could be partly confounded by invariant T cells such as MAIT and iNKT, although diverse VJ usage argued against such confounding for most clonotypes. Recombination models systematically underestimated out-of-frame TCR alpha sharing in monozygotic twins but agreed with sharing between unrelated individuals. The excess sharing between twins in beta out-of-frame sequences was weaker because fewer shared sequences reduced the signal-to-noise ratio. Compared with coincidental sharing between unrelated individuals, an excess of low generation-probability sequences was observed among out-of-frame TCR alpha sequences shared between twins.

Worth noting for this clonotype: This receptor's antigen is unknown. No base quality information exists; no much larger clone differs at one position.

Trimming accounts for 0 bases at V and 7 bases at J, while the number of junction bases matched to no gene is 14. The CDR3 contains 19 residues, cysteine and phenylalanine counted. The kept DNA is CDR3 alone, 57 bases in frame from the first base. As encoded in the germline V gene, CDR1 is SNHLY while CDR2 is FYNNEI. The library relied on 5' RACE. TCRdb shows the sequencer as Illumina HiSeq 2000. Template switching introduced a universal primer binding site; the final cDNA contained a unique molecular identifier, enabling accurate counting of TCR cDNA molecules. Specific primers in the conserved constant-segment region were used to synthesize first-strand cDNA for the TCR alpha and beta chains. Each cDNA library was double barcoded, with a SMART-Mk sample barcode plus Illumina barcodes, to control for contamination. TruSeq adapter sequences and Illumina sample barcodes were added in two successive PCR steps. Sequencing of the TCR alpha and beta cDNA libraries was done on the Illumina HiSeq platform using custom primers. From the authors' description of their analysis: MiGEC processed the raw reads to extract unique molecular identifiers, while MiXCR was used to determine the CDR3 positions. For each individual, recombination models were inferred using an EM algorithm with the repgenHMM and IGoR tools. Shared clonotype analysis was performed with the tcR package in R, normalizing sharing by the product of cloneset sizes. To study raw recombination without the effects of thymic and clonal selection, out-of-frame nonproductive sequences were analyzed. TCRdb ran its own pipeline on the public reads, namely fastp trimming at Q25 and MiXCR clone calling, and kept in-frame beta chains. Duplicate CDR3 protein sequences are folded into a single record with the most common DNA and genes. TCRdb's processing, not the authors' own work, is the source of the V and J calls. The sample records about 190,000 distinct CDR3 sequences, approximately 15% of which are singletons. 35% to 45% of the sample is held by the ten biggest clonotypes.

All donors were healthy Caucasians. The twin cohort consisted of three pairs of female monozygotic twins, all aged roughly 18 to 30 years. Positive isolation kits from Invitrogen were used to isolate the CD4+ and CD8+ T cell populations. This same sample was also part of a study on T cells expressing NK-cell markers. From that second study: In sorted CD3+CD56+NKG2C+, CD3+CD56+NKG2C- and CD3+CD56-NKG2C+ T-cell subsets from several donors, TCR beta-chain repertoires were profiled. Among the eight sequenced donors, only one was HCMV-seronegative, while the other seven were HCMV-seropositive. To restrict sorting to alphabetaTCR-expressing T cells, an anti-gammadeltaTCR antibody was added in several experiments. In 5 to 7 donors, the dominant CD3+CD56+NKG2C+ clonotypes were found to rank among the top 10 CD8+ clonotypes and to make up about 1.0-7.0% of CD8+ T cells. Those dominant clonotypes were again the most abundant among CD3+CD56-NKG2C+ cells in a handful of donors, at roughly 25-60.1%. It remained unclear whether the expanded NKG2C-expressing T cell clones were specific for HCMV antigens. The study sequenced eight donors, all healthy volunteers chosen at random: three men and five women. To determine HCMV serostatus, a commercial ELISA kit was used to detect HCMV-specific IgG in serum. MIGEC was used to demultiplex reads and group reads by UMI, and MiTCR was used to assemble and quantify clonotypes. Only TCR cDNA sequences supported by at least two reads were kept to exclude erroneous sequences. The tcR package was used for downstream repertoire analysis, with clonotypes matched between fractions based on CDR3 nucleotide sequence plus V segment. VDJmatch was used to annotate antigen specificity against VDJdb, with one amino acid substitution in CDR3 allowed.

This sequence originates from a woman between 18 and 30 years old in good health. Specimen: CD8+ T cells sorted from blood. The sequence is built from TRBV2 and TRBJ2-1, with 11 junctional bases fitting TRBD2. The CDR3 protein: CASSEAPGLAALRVNEQFF. The bases are TGTGCCAGCAGTGAAGCGCCGGGACTAGCGGCTCTAAGAGTGAATGAGCAGTTCTTC.